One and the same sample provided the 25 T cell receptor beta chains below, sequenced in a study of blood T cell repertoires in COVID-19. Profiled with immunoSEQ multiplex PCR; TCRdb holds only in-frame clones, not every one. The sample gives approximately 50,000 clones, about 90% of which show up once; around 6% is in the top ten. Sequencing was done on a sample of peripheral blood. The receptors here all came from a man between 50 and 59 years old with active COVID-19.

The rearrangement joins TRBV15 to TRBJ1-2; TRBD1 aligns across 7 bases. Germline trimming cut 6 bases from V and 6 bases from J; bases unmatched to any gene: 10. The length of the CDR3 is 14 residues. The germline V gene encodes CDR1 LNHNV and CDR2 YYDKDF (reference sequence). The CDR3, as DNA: TGTGCCACCAGGCAGGGACAGCTAGGGGATGGCTACACCTTC. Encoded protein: CATRQGQLGDGYTF.

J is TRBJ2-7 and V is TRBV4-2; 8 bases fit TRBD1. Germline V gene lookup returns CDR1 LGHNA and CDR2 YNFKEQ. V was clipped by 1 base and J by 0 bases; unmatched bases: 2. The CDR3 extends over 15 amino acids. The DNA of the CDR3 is TGTGCCAGCAGCCAAGGGGGGACAGGCTCCTACGAGCAGTACTTC. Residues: CASSQGGTGSYEQYF.

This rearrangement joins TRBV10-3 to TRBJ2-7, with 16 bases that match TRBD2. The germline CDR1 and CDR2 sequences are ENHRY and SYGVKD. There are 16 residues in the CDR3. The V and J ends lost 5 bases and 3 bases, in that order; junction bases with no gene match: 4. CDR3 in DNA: TGTGCCATCAGTCCGGGACTAGCGGGAGGGCACTACGAGCAGTACTTC. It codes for CAISPGLAGGHYEQYF.

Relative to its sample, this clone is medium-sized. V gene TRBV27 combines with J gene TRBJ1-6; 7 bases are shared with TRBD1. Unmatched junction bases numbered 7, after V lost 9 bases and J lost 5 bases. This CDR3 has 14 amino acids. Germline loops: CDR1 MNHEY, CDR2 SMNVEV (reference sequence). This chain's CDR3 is CASRQGTNNSPLHF. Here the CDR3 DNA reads TGTGCCAGTAGACAGGGAACTAATAATTCACCCCTCCACTTT.

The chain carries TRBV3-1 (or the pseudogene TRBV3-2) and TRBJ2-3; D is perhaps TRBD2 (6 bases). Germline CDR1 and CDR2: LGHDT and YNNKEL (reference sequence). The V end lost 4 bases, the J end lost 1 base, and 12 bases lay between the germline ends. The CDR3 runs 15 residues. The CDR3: CASSRRASGTDTQYF. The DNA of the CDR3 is TGTGCCAGCAGCCGTCGGGCTAGCGGCACAGATACGCAGTATTTT.

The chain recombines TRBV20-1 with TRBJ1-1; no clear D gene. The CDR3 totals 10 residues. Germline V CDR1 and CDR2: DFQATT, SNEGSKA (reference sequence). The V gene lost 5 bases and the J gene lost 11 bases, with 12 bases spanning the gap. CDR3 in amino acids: CSAAYGNAFF. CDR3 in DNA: TGCAGTGCTGCCTACGGTAACGCTTTCTTT.

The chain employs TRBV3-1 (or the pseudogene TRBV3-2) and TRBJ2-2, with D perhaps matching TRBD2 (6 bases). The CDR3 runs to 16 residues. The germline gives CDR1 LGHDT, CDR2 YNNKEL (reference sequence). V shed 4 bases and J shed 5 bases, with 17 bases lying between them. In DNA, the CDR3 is TGTGCCAGCAGCCCGGGAGTTCAACTGTTAACCGGGGAGCTGTTTTTT. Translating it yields CASSPGVQLLTGELFF.

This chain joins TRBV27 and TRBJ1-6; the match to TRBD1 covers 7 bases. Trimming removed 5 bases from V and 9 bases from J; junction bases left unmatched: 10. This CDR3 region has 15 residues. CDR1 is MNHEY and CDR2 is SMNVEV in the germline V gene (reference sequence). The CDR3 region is CASSPTRQGGSPLHF. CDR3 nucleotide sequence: TGTGCCAGCAGTCCAACCCGACAGGGCGGTTCACCCCTCCACTTT.

Written as DNA, the CDR3 is TGTGCCAGTGCACCGGGACAGGGGGCCTACGAGCAGTACTTC. Translation: CASAPGQGAYEQYF. The J gene is TRBJ2-7, the V gene TRBV19, with 11 bases aligning to TRBD1. This CDR3 is 14 amino acids long. Germline assignment: CDR1 LNHDA and CDR2 SQIVND (reference sequence). The V and J ends lost 8 bases and 2 bases, in that order; junction bases with no gene match: 5.

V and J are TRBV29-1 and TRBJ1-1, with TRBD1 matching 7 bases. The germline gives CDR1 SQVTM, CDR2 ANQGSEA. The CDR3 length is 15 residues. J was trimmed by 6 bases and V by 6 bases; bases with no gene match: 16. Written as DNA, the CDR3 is TGCAGCGTCGCTCAGGGGGTGGGTATGGGGGCTGAAGCTTTCTTT. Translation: CSVAQGVGMGAEAFF.

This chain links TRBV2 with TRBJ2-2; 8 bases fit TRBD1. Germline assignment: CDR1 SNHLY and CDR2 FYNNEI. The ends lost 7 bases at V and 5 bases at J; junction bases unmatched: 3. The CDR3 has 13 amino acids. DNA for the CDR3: TGTGCCAGCAAGACAGGGGTGACCGGGGAGCTGTTTTTT. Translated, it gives CASKTGVTGELFF.

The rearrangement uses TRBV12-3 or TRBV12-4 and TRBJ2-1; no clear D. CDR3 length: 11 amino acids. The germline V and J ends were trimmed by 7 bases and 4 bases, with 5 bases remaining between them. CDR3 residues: CASTSYNEQFF. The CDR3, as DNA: TGTGCCAGCACTAGTTACAATGAGCAGTTCTTC.

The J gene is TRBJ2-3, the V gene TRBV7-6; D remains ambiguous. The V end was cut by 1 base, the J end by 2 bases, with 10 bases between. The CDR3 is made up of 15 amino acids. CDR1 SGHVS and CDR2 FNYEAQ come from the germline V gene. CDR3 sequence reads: CASSLGRRVTDTQYF. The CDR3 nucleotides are TGTGCCAGCAGCTTAGGGAGACGGGTCACAGATACGCAGTATTTT.

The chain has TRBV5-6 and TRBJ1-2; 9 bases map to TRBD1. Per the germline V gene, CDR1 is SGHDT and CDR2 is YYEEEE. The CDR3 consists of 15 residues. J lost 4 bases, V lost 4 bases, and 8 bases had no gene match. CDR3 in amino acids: CASSPTGGEVYGYTF. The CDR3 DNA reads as TGTGCCAGCAGCCCTACAGGGGGCGAGGTCTATGGCTACACCTTC. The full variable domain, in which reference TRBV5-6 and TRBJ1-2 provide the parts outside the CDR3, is DAGVTQSPTHLIKTRGQQVTLRCSPKSGHDTVSWYQQALGQGPQFIFQYYEEEERQRGNFPDRFSGHQFPNYSSELNVNALLLGDSALYLCASSPTGGEVYGYTFGSGTRLTVV.

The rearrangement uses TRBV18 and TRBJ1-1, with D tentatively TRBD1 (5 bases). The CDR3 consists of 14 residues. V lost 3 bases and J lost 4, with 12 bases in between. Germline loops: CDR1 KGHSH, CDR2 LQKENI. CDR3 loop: CASSPRAGPTEAFF. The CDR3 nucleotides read TGTGCCAGCTCACCCCGGGCAGGGCCCACTGAAGCTTTCTTT.

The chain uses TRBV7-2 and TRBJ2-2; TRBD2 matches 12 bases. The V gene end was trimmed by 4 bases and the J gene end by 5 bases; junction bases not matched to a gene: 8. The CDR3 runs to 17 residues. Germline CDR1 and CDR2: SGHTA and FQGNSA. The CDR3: CASSSGLAGVITGELFF. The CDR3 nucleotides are TGTGCCAGCAGCTCGGGACTAGCGGGCGTTATAACCGGGGAGCTGTTTTTT.

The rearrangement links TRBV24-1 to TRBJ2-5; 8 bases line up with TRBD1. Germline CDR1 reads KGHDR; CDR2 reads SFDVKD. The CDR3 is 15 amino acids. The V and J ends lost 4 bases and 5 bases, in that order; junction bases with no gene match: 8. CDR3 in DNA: TGTGCCACCAGTGAGTCCGGGACAGGCGGCGAGACCCAGTACTTC. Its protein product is CATSESGTGGETQYF.

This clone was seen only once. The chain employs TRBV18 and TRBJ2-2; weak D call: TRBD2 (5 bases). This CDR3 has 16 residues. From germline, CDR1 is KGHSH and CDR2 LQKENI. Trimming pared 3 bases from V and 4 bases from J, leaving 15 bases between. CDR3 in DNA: TGTGCCAGCTCACCGACGCGGGCCGCGGGCACCGGGGAGCTGTTTTTT. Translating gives CASSPTRAAGTGELFF.

Written as DNA, the CDR3 is TGTGCCAGCAGCCCGGGACTGAATAGCAATCAGCCCCAGCATTTT. Its protein product is CASSPGLNSNQPQHF. The chain links TRBV11-2 to TRBJ1-5; a weak D match, TRBD1 (5 bases). The V and J ends lost 5 bases and 0 bases respectively, with 11 bases between them. The CDR3 contains 15 residues. Germline V gene data show CDR1 as SGHAT and CDR2 as FQNNGV.

DNA of the CDR3: TGTGCCAGCTCACCGAGATCTGTACAGGGAGACCAGTACTTC. Protein: CASSPRSVQGDQYF. The chain combines TRBV18 with TRBJ2-5; maybe TRBD1 (6 bases). The CDR3 loop spans 14 amino acids. The V end was cut by 3 bases, the J end by 10 bases, with 18 bases between. Germline-derived CDR1 and CDR2 are KGHSH and LQKENI. The whole variable domain, filled in from reference TRBV18 and TRBJ2-5, reads NAGVMQNPRHLVRRRGQEARLRCSPMKGHSHVYWYRQLPEEGLKFMVYLQKENIIDESGMPKERFSAEFPKEGPSILRIQQVVRGDSAAYFCASSPRSVQGDQYFGPGTRLLVL.

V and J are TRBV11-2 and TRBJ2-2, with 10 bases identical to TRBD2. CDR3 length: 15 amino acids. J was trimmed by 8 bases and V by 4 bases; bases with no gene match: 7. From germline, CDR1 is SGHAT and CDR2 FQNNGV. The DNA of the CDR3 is TGTGCCAGCAGCTCTACAGCGGGGGGGTATGGGGAGCTGTTTTTT. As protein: CASSSTAGGYGELFF. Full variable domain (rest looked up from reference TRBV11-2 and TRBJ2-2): EAGVAQSPRYKIIEKRQSVAFWCNPISGHATLYWYQQILGQGPKLLIQFQNNGVVDDSQLPKDRFSAERLKGVDSTLKIQPAKLEDSAVYLCASSSTAGGYGELFFGEGSRLTVL.

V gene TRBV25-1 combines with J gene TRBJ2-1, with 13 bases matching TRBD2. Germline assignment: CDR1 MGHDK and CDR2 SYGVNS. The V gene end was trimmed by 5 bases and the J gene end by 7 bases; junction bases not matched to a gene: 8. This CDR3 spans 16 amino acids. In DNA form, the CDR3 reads TGTGCCAGCAGTCCCCGGACTAGCGGGAGTGGGAATGAGCAGTTCTTC. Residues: CASSPRTSGSGNEQFF.

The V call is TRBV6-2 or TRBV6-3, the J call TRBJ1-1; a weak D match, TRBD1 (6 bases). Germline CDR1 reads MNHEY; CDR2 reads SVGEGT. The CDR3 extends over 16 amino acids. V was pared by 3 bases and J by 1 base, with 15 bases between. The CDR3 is CASSYYYGTRNTEAFF. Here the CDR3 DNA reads TGTGCCAGCAGTTATTATTACGGGACACGGAACACTGAAGCTTTCTTT.

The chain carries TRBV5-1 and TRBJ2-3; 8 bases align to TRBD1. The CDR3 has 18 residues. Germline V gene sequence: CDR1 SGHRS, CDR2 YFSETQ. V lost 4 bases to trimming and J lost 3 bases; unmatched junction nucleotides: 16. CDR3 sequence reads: CASSQLSRWDRITDTQYF. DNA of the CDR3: TGCGCCAGCAGCCAATTGTCGAGATGGGACAGGATTACAGATACGCAGTATTTT. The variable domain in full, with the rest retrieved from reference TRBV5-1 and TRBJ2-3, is KAGVTQTPRYLIKTRGQQVTLSCSPISGHRSVSWYQQTPGQGLQFLFEYFSETQRNKGNFPGRFSGRQFSNSRSEMNVSTLELGDSALYLCASSQLSRWDRITDTQYFGPGTRLTVL.

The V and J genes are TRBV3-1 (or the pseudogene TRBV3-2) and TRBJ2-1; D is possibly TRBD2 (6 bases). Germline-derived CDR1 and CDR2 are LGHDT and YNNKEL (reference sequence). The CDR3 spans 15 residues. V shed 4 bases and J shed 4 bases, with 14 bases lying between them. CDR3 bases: TGTGCCAGCAGCCCACCGGGGACTGGGTACAATGAGCAGTTCTTC. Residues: CASSPPGTGYNEQFF.